This is a list of T cell receptor beta chains from one sample in a study of blood T cell repertoires in COVID-19. Here immunoSEQ multiplex PCR was the method, and the copy in TCRdb shows in-frame clones only, minus some. The sample lists tens of thousands of clones, roughly four fifths occurring once. The sequenced sample consisted of peripheral blood. The receptor set was obtained from a woman older than 75 with acute or convalescent COVID-19. Both conserved end residues are part of each CDR3. A D gene is named only where the DNA matches it firmly. The size field is filled for only some rows; it gives once, few, many or a size class.

V	size	J	D	CDR3	DNA
TRBV5-1	NA	TRBJ1-1	TRBD1	CASSLKQGVEVDTEAFF	TGCGCCAGCAGCTTAAAACAGGGGGTTGAGGTCGACACTGAAGCTTTCTTT
TRBV5-6	once	TRBJ1-2	TRBD1	CASSYRDRGFGYTF	TGTGCCAGCAGCTACCGGGACAGGGGATTTGGCTACACCTTC
TRBV19	NA	TRBJ1-4	NA	CASRERVGKLFF	TGTGCCAGCCGCGAGAGGGTGGGAAAACTGTTTTTT
TRBV5-8	NA	TRBJ2-6	NA	CASSLVQSSGANVLTF	TGTGCCAGCAGCTTAGTTCAGTCCTCTGGGGCCAACGTCCTGACTTTC
TRBV7-2	NA	TRBJ1-5	NA	CASSLVGAYSNQPQHF	TGTGCCAGCAGCCTTGTAGGGGCTTATAGCAATCAGCCCCAGCATTTT
TRBV19	once	TRBJ2-2	TRBD1	CASSKQGASGELFF	TGTGCCAGTAGTAAACAGGGGGCGTCGGGGGAGCTGTTTTTT
TRBV7-9	NA	TRBJ1-6	NA	CASSLDNPSPLHF	TGTGCCAGCAGCTTGGACAACCCTTCACCCCTCCACTTT
TRBV2	NA	TRBJ2-1	NA	CASKGLSTGEQFF	TGTGCCAGCAAGGGACTGTCCACGGGTGAGCAGTTCTTC
TRBV5-6	NA	TRBJ2-3	NA	CASSLGTEDSTDTQYF	TGTGCCAGCAGCTTGGGAACGGAGGACAGCACAGATACGCAGTATTTT
TRBV5-1	NA	TRBJ2-5	NA	CASSFSGQQETQYF	TGCGCCAGCAGCTTCTCGGGACAACAAGAGACCCAGTACTTC
TRBV7-9	NA	TRBJ1-4	TRBD1	CASRRGQANEKLFF	TGTGCCAGCAGGAGGGGACAGGCTAATGAAAAACTGTTTTTT
TRBV13	NA	TRBJ2-3	TRBD1	CASSAPGTVGTDTQYF	TGTGCCAGCAGCGCCCCAGGGACAGTGGGAACAGATACGCAGTATTTT
TRBV27	few	TRBJ1-1	NA	CASSHRRQTSEAFF	TGTGCCAGCAGTCACAGGCGCCAAACGTCTGAAGCTTTCTTT
TRBV9	NA	TRBJ2-7	TRBD2	CASSVDGRAYEQYF	TGTGCCAGCAGCGTAGACGGGAGGGCCTACGAGCAGTACTTC
TRBV19	NA	TRBJ2-6	NA	CASSTRGASGANVLTF	TGTGCCAGTAGTACCAGGGGGGCGTCTGGGGCCAACGTCCTGACTTTC
TRBV14	few	TRBJ1-1	TRBD1	CASSPPRQGYTEAFF	TGTGCCAGCAGCCCCCCGCGACAGGGCTACACTGAAGCTTTCTTT
TRBV14	few	TRBJ1-6	NA	CASGGGRESPLHF	TGTGCCAGCGGGGGGGGCCGGGAGTCACCCCTCCACTTT
TRBV6-5	NA	TRBJ1-1	TRBD1	CASSKTGLGTEAFF	TGTGCCAGCAGTAAGACAGGGTTGGGAACTGAAGCTTTCTTT
TRBV5-4	NA	TRBJ2-7	TRBD2	CASSPPGLAYEQYF	TGTGCCAGCAGCCCCCCGGGACTAGCGTACGAGCAGTACTTC
TRBV3-1/TRBV3-2	NA	TRBJ2-5	TRBD2	CASSRDLAGGQETQYF	TGTGCCAGCAGCCGAGACCTAGCGGGGGGGCAGGAGACCCAGTACTTC
TRBV12-3/TRBV12-4	NA	TRBJ1-1	NA	CASSLTGNTEAFF	TGTGCCAGCAGTTTAACAGGGAACACTGAAGCTTTCTTT
TRBV28	NA	TRBJ1-2	TRBD1	CASRLTGFYGYTF	TGTGCCAGCAGATTGACAGGGTTCTATGGCTACACCTTC
TRBV4-1	NA	TRBJ2-7	TRBD1	CASRTNGDRGSEQYF	TGCGCCAGCAGAACCAACGGTGACAGGGGATCCGAGCAGTACTTC
TRBV11-2	NA	TRBJ2-2	NA	CASSPDLTNTGELFF	TGTGCCAGCAGCCCAGACCTGACAAACACCGGGGAGCTGTTTTTT
TRBV20-1	NA	TRBJ2-5	NA	CSASVVAAPQETQYF	TGCAGTGCTAGTGTGGTAGCTGCACCCCAAGAGACCCAGTACTTC
TRBV9	NA	TRBJ1-2	NA	CASSPSRVTYGYTF	TGTGCCAGCAGCCCCTCCCGAGTCACCTATGGCTACACCTTC
TRBV9	NA	TRBJ1-1	NA	CASSPRENTEAFF	TGTGCCAGCAGCCCCAGGGAAAACACTGAAGCTTTCTTT
TRBV6-5	NA	TRBJ1-2	NA	CASEEGRSYGYTF	TGTGCCAGCGAGGAGGGGAGGAGTTATGGCTACACCTTC
TRBV29-1	NA	TRBJ1-1	NA	CSVDRRSEAFF	TGCAGCGTTGACCGAAGGAGTGAAGCTTTCTTT
TRBV2	NA	TRBJ1-2	NA	CASRSGHYGYTF	TGTGCCAGTCGGTCAGGGCACTATGGCTACACCTTC
TRBV12-5	NA	TRBJ2-5	NA	CASGAGPRKETQYF	TGTGCTAGTGGGGCGGGCCCAAGAAAAGAGACCCAGTACTTC
TRBV12-3/TRBV12-4	NA	TRBJ2-1	NA	CASSLPVGNEQFF	TGTGCCAGCAGTTTACCCGTCGGCAATGAGCAGTTCTTC
TRBV5-1	NA	TRBJ1-6	NA	CASSPAGGSGSPLHF	TGCGCCAGCAGCCCGGCGGGGGGCTCAGGATCACCCCTCCACTTT
TRBV24-1	NA	TRBJ1-2	NA	CATSSDSNYGYTF	TGTGCCACCAGTTCCGACAGTAACTATGGCTACACCTTC
TRBV10-3	NA	TRBJ2-1	TRBD2	CAISLGTRYVF	TGTGCCATTTCTCTCGGGACTAGATACGTCTTC
TRBV19	NA	TRBJ2-7	NA	CASSRGGTAAYEQYF	TGTGCCAGTAGCCGGGGGGGGACAGCGGCATACGAGCAGTACTTC
TRBV2	NA	TRBJ2-1	TRBD1	CASRNRGSNEQFF	TGTGCCAGCAGGAACAGGGGGTCTAATGAGCAGTTCTTC
TRBV5-5	NA	TRBJ1-4	NA	CASSLGPREGGEKLFF	TGTGCCAGCAGCTTGGGGCCCCGGGAGGGTGGTGAAAAACTGTTTTTT
TRBV5-4	NA	TRBJ2-7	TRBD1	CASSLDRDYEQYF	TGTGCCAGCAGCTTAGACAGGGACTACGAGCAGTACTTC
TRBV21-1	NA	TRBJ2-7	NA	CASSKWKPGLHPPEQYF	TGTGCCAGCAGCAAATGGAAACCGGGACTCCATCCCCCCGAGCAGTACTTC
TRBV15	NA	TRBJ2-1	NA	CATSRAGLNNEQFF	TGTGCCACCAGCAGAGCAGGTCTTAACAATGAGCAGTTCTTC
TRBV29-1	NA	TRBJ2-3	TRBD2	CSAWTSWADTQYF	TGCAGCGCCTGGACTAGCTGGGCAGATACGCAGTATTTT
TRBV7-6	once	TRBJ2-5	TRBD1	CASSSNRGAQETQYF	TGTGCCAGCAGCTCGAACAGGGGGGCACAAGAGACCCAGTACTTC
TRBV28	NA	TRBJ2-7	NA	CASSFTTNTGNYEQYF	TGTGCCAGCAGCTTTACTACTAACACGGGAAACTACGAGCAGTACTTC
TRBV9	few	TRBJ1-3	TRBD1	CASSLTTGTGGNTIYF	TGTGCCAGCAGCCTTACCACCGGGACAGGGGGCAACACCATATATTTT
TRBV5-6	once	TRBJ2-3	TRBD1	CASSFRVFLGQGKDTQYF	TGTGCCAGCAGCTTTCGTGTATTCCTAGGACAGGGAAAAGATACGCAGTATTTT